This T cell receptor (beta chain) was found in a study of regulatory T cells in long-lasting Graves disease. This clonotype came up a few times. Its specificity is not known. Building of the TCR beta libraries involved iRepertoire HTBI primers and Arm-PCR of CDR3 regions. TCRdb reprocessed the multiplex PCR reads with MiXCR, giving one entry per CDR3 protein. The sample yields around 510,000 distinct CDR3 sequences, more than 20% seen once. The time point is: persistent/refractory GD, antithyroid drugs over 5 years with positive TRAb. The TCR library was made from RNA extracted from PBMCs. A peripheral blood sample, 7 to 9 milliliters in volume, was drawn into EDTA tubes. Study-wide results and limits: Persistent Graves' patients had lower TCR diversity than newly diagnosed ones. New patients shared 950 to 1,000 public clonotypes, fewer than the approximately 2,500 shared by persistent patients.

The sample consisted of peripheral blood mononuclear cells (PBMCs), taken when the disease was refractory, from a patient treated with antithyroid drugs. This clonotype was obtained from a female donor with Graves disease.

CDR3: CASSYYRDGYTF. CDR3 nucleotides: TGTGCCAGCAGTTACTATAGGGATGGCTACACCTTC. V usage is TRBV6-5 and J usage is TRBJ1-2, with unresolved D. V was trimmed by 1 base and J by 6 bases, leaving 6 bases between them. The CDR3 spans 12 residues. CDR1 is MNHEY, CDR2 SVGAGI, per germline.